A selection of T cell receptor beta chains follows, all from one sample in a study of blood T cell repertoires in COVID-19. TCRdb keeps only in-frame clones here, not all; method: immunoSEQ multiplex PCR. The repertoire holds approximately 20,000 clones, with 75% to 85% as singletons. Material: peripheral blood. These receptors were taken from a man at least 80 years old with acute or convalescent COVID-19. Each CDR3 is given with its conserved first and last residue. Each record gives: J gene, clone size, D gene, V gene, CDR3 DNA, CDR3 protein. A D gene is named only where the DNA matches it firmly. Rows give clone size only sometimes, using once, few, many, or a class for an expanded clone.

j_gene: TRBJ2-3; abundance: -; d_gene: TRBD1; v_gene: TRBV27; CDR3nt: TGTGCCAGCAGTTTAGAGGGACAGGGAGAGAATACGCAGTATTTT; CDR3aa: CASSLEGQGENTQYF
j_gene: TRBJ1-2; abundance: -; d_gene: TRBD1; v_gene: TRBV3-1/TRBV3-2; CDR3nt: TGTGCCGCCGGACAGGGGGGGATATATGGCTACACCTTC; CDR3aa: CAAGQGGIYGYTF
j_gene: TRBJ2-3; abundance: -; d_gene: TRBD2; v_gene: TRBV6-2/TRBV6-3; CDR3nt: TGTGCCAGCAGTCCCCGACTAGCGGGGAGCACAGATACGCAGTATTTT; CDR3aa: CASSPRLAGSTDTQYF
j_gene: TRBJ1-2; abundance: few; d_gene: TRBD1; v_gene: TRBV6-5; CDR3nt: TGTGCCATCTCGGGACAGTCCTATGGCTACACCTTC; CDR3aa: CAISGQSYGYTF
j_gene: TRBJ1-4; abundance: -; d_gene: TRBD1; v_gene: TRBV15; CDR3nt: TGTGCCACCAGCACCGGACAGGCAACTAATGAAAAACTGTTTTTT; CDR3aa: CATSTGQATNEKLFF
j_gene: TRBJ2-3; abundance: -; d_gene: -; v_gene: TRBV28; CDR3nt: TGTGCCAGCAGTCCCCCGACTTCTCTCACAGATACGCAGTATTTT; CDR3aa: CASSPPTSLTDTQYF
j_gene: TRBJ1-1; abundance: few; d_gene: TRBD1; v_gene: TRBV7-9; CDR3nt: TGTGCCAGCAGCTCCTGGACGGGACAGACTATGAACACTGAAGCTTTCTTT; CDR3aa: CASSSWTGQTMNTEAFF
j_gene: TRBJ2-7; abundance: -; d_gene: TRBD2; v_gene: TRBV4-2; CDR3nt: TGTGCCAGCAGCCCTCTGACTAGCGGGGGGCCCTACGAGCAGTACTTC; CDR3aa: CASSPLTSGGPYEQYF
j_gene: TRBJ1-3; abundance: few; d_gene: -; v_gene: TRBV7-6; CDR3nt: TGTGCCAGCAGCTTAGCGCTATGGGAGTCTGGAAACACCATATATTTT; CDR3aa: CASSLALWESGNTIYF
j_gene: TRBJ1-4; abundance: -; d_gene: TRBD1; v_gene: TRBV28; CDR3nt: TGTGCCAGCAGTATGGACAGGGGAAAGGAAGAAAAACTGTTTTTT; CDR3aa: CASSMDRGKEEKLFF
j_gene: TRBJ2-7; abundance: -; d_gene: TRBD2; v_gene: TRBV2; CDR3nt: TGTGCCAGCAGTGGCCAAGCGGGGGTGGTCCACGAGCAGTACTTC; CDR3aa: CASSGQAGVVHEQYF
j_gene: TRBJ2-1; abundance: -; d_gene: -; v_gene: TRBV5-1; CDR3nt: TGCGCCAGCAAGCCTGGGGGGTACTCCTACAATGAGCAGTTCTTC; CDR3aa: CASKPGGYSYNEQFF
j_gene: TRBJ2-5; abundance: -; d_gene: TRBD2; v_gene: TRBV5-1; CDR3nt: TGCGCCAGCAGCTTGGCCCCGACTAGCGAGGAGACCCAGTACTTC; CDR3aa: CASSLAPTSEETQYF
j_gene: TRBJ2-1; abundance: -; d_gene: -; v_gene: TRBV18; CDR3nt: TGTGCCAGCTCAACGGGACTTTACAATGAGCAGTTCTTC; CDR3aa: CASSTGLYNEQFF
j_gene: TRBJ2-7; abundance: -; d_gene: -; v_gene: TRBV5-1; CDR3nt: TGCGCCAGCAGCTTGTCGGGGGTGTCCTACGAGCAGTACTTC; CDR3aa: CASSLSGVSYEQYF